A single T cell receptor (beta chain) is shown here with its context. Its target is not known. These data originate in a study of CXCR3-negative and CXCR3-positive naive CD8 T cells. Study as a whole: Some 130 million TRB reads were obtained overall (about 1.5 +/- 0.3 million per library).

The method, 5' RACE with UMI labels, was used to prepare the TRB cDNA libraries. TCRdb re-called the 5' RACE reads; one entry per CDR3 protein, DNA not given. This table lists roughly 7,500 distinct CDR3 sequences. Overall study results and limits: Both of the naive subsets showed about the same high diversity, but memory CD8+ cells had much less. CXCR3-negative and CXCR3-positive naive cells shared comparable TRBV-TRBJ usage, but memory cells did not. Between one naive subset and the other, surface CD5 was comparable, and TCR strength was inferred from TRB CDR3 properties.

This clonotype was obtained from a human donor in good health. Some clones in this sample may be carry-over from other donors' samples. Sequenced input: naive CXCR3- CD8+ T cells from blood. The subset: CD45RO-CCR7+CD27+CD95- naive CD8+ T cells lacking CXCR3 (TNR3-).

CDR3 loop: CASSLEVASSYEQYF. V and J are TRBV5-1 and TRBJ2-7. The germline V gene has CDR1 SGHRS and CDR2 YFSETQ. The CDR3 loop spans 15 amino acids. The full variable domain, rest sourced from reference TRBV5-1 and TRBJ2-7, is KAGVTQTPRYLIKTRGQQVTLSCSPISGHRSVSWYQQTPGQGLQFLFEYFSETQRNKGNFPGRFSGRQFSNSRSEMNVSTLELGDSALYLCASSLEVASSYEQYFGPGTRLTVT.